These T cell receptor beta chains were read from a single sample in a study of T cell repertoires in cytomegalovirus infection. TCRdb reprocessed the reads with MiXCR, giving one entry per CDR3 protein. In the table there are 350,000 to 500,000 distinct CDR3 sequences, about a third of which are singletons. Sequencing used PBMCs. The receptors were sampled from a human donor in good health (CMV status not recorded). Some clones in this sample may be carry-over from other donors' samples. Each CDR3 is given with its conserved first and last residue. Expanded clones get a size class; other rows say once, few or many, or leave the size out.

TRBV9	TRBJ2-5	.	CASSVEAVQETQYF
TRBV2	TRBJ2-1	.	CASRTKRGDSQSSYNEQFF
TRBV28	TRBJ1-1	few	CASKGGQGANEAFF
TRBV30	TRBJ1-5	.	CAWSVSGQLNQPQHF
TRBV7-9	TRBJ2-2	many	CASSLVERPNGELFF
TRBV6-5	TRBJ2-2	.	CARSFLAGGLGELFF
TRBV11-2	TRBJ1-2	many	CASSLAWGYTF
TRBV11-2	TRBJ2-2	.	CASSGKPGTGIAGELFF
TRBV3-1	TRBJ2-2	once	CASSQDPDTGELFF
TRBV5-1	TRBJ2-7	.	CASSLVNRGYEQYF
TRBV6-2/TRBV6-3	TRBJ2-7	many	CASSWDSYEQYF
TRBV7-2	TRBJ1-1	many	CASRAGPNTEAFF
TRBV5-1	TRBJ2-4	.	CASSSQGVGNIQYF
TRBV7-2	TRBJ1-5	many	CASSLTQLSNQPQHF
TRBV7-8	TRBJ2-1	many	CASSPLGESSYNEQFF
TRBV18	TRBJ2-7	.	CASSPKGQGAFSPYEQYF
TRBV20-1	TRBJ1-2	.	CSARDPRTGGRGRYTF
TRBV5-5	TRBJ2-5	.	CASSRGQVTQETQYF
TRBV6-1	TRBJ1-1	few	CASRDLGRGGTEAFF
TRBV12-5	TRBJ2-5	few	CASGSTGSFKQETQYF
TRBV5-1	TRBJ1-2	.	CASSPDSDRGGYTF
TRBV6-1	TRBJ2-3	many	CASSDTGGTDTQYF
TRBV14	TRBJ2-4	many	CASSQVGTGLGAKNIQYF
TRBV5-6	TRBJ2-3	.	CASSWGGLDTQYF
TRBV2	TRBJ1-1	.	CASSERMGMNTEAFF
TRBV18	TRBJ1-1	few	CASSPGQGGSTEAFF
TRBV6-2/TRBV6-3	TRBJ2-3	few	CASSFSSGENTDTQYF
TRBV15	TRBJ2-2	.	CATSNQYTGELFF
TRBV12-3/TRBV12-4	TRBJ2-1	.	CASRFSGGGPYNEQFF
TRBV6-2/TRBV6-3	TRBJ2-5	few	CASSDGPVGTQYF
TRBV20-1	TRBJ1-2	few	CSARVSGGRLGYTF
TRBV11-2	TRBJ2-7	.	CASSGGSSGEQYF
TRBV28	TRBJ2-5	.	CASSPRGGSQETQYF
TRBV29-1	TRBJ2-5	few	CSVEGGPGTSGGETQYF
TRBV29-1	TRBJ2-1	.	CSVEVRTGNVNEQFF
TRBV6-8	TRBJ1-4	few	CASRGRGGEKLFF
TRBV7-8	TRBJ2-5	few	CASSWGHQETQYF
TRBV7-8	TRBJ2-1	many	CASSLAGTGIYNEQFF
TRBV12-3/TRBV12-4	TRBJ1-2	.	CASSLDFMGYTF
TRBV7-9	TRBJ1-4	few	CASSTRHRDYEEKLFF
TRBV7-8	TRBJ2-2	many	CASSPSFDSPANTGELFF
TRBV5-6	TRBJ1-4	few	CASSGGTGDEKLFF
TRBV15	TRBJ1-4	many	CATSRVPSEKLFF
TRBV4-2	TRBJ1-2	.	CASSQPHPQGVDGYTF
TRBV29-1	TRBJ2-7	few	CSVEEGTEYEQYF
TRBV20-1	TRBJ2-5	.	CSASRGGSSGETQYF
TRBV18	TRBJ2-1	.	CASSPQAGIYNEQFF
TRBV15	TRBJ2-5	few	CATSSPSEVAPGETQYF